This T cell receptor (beta chain) comes out of a study of shared clonotypes between healthy human individuals. Broader study findings: Clonotype sharing among the donors was expected to vary with sequencing depth. Sharing across several donors was seen in 5% to 5.5% of naive CD4 clonotypes.

As to this clone: What it binds is not known.

It was 150 to 250 ng DNA, about 30,000 T cell genomes, that sorted-subset replicate PCRs used. Libraries were prepared by immunoSEQ multiplex PCR; TCRdb keeps only in-frame clonotypes and omits some of them. The sample comprises some 2,100,000 clones, 95% of which are singletons, and around 0.13% rests with the top ten. The CDR3 has 15 amino acids. J gave up 5 bases and V 2 bases, and 5 bases lay outside the gene matches. The germline V gene encodes CDR1 MNHEY and CDR2 SVGAGI. Sequenced material: naive CD4+ T cells sorted from blood. Subset described: CD45RA+ positively selected. The V call is TRBV6-5, the J call TRBJ2-7; 11 bases fit TRBD2. This clonotype was obtained from a man between 18 and 29 years old in good health. As DNA, the CDR3 is TGTGCCAGCAGTTACAATAGCGGGAGGGTGAACGAGCAGTACTTC. It translates to CASSYNSGRVNEQYF.